This T cell receptor beta chain originates from a study of blood T cells in healthy people across ages. Study-wide findings and caveats: There was no known CMV status for donors, so expanded clonotype changes were possibly confounded.

This clonotype was detected only a few times. The antigen is undetermined. Through a sample-barcoded 5' primer and a J-beta primer mix, a second PCR was run for 7 to 11 cycles. Each sample provided no less than 2.5 million CDR3-containing paired-end reads. MiXCR was run by TCRdb on the 5' RACE reads, yielding one entry per CDR3 protein. The table lists just under 550,000 distinct CDR3 sequences, less than 25% of them singletons. Another study also made use of these data, one on T cells of mothers and their children. According to that study: It was observed that no persistent microchimeric T cell clones could be detected.

Material: blood. The source of this sequence is a boy under 18 in good health.

For the CDR3, the DNA is TGTGCCAGCAGCAAGGTAGGGAATGAGCAGTTCTTC. Translating gives CASSKVGNEQFF. The gene calls are TRBV5-4 and TRBJ2-5; no firm D call. Matching the DNA end better, TRBJ2-1 makes the J call doubtful. CDR1 SGHNT and CDR2 YYREEE come from the germline V gene (reference sequence). This CDR3 is 12 amino acids long.